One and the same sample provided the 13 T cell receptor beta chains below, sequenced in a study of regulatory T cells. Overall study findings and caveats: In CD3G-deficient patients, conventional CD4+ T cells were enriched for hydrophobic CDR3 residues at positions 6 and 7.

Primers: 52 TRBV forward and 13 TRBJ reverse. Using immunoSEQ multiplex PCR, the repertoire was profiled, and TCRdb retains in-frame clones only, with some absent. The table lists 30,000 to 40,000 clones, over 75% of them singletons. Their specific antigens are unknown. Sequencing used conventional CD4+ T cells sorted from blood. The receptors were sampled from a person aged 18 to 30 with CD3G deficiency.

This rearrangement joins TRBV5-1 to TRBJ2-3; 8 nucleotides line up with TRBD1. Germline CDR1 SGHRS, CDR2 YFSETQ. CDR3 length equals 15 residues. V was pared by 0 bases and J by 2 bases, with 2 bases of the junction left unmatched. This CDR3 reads CASSLDRGDTDTQYF. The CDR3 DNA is TGCGCCAGCAGCTTGGACAGGGGGGACACAGATACGCAGTATTTT.

CDR3 coding DNA: TGTGCCAGCAGCCAGGACAGGGGGGGGACCCAGTACTTC. This gives the protein CASSQDRGGTQYF. V is TRBV7-2 and J is TRBJ2-5; 10 positions agree with TRBD1. This CDR3 is built from 13 residues. J was trimmed by 7 bases and V by 5 bases; bases with no gene match: 4. Germline V gene data show CDR1 as SGHTA and CDR2 as FQGNSA.

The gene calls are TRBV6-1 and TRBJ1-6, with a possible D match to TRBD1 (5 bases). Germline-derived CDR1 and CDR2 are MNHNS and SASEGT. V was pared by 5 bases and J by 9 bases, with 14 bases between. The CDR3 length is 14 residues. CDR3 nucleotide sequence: TGTGCCAGCAGTCCTCAGGGACGTGTTTCACCCCTCCACTTT. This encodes CASSPQGRVSPLHF.

The CDR3 protein is CASSARTAQKAFF. As DNA, the CDR3 is TGTGCCAGCAGTGCCCGGACTGCTCAGAAAGCTTTCTTT. The gene calls are TRBV6-1 and TRBJ1-1; D remains ambiguous. Germline V lookup: CDR1 MNHNS, CDR2 SASEGT. The CDR3 is 13 residues long. Trimming left V 4 bases short and J 9 bases short, with 15 bases between.

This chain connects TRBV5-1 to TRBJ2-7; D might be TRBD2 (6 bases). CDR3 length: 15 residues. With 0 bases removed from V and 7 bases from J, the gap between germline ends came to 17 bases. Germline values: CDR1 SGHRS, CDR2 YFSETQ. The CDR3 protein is CASSLGQPSRGEQYF. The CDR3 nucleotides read TGCGCCAGCAGCTTGGGCCAGCCCTCTCGGGGGGAGCAGTACTTC.

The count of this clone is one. The CDR3 DNA is TGCGCCAGCAGCTCGGGACGGCTCACAGATACGCAGTATTTT. Translation: CASSSGRLTDTQYF. The chain employs TRBV5-1 and TRBJ2-3, with D perhaps matching TRBD1 or TRBD2 (5 bases each). Trimming stripped 3 bases from V and 2 bases from J, with 10 bases between. Germline V gene sequence: CDR1 SGHRS, CDR2 YFSETQ. This CDR3 comprises 14 residues.

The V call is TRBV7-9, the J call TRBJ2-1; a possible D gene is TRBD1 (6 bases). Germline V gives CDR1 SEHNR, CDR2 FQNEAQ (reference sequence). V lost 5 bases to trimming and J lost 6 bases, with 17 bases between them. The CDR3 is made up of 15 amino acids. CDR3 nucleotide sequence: TGTGCCAGCAGCCGATTAACAGGGACCTCCAATGAGCAGTTCTTC. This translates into CASSRLTGTSNEQFF.

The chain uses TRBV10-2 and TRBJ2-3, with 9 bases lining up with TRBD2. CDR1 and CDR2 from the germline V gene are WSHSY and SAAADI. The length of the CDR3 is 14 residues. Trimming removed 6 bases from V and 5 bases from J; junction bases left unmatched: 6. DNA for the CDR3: TGCGCCAGCAGGACTAGCGGAGCCGGAGATACGCAGTATTTT. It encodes CASRTSGAGDTQYF.

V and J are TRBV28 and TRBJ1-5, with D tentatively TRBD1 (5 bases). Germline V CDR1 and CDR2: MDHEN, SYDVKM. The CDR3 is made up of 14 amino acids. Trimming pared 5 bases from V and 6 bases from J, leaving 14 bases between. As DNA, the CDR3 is TGTGCCAGCAGTCGGAGGCAGGGCGGTCAGCCCCAGCATTTT. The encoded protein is CASSRRQGGQPQHF.

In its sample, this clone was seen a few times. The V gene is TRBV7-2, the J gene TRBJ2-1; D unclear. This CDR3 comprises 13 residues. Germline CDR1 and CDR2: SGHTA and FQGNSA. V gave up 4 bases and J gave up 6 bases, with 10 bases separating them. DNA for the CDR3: TGTGCCAGCAGCTCCCGTCCAGCCAATGAGCAGTTCTTC. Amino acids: CASSSRPANEQFF.

Here the CDR3 DNA reads TGTGCCAGTAGTATGTCCCACCGGACAGATACGCAGTATTTT. Translated: CASSMSHRTDTQYF. The rearrangement links TRBV19 to TRBJ2-3; no firm D call. The CDR3 is 14 amino acids. Germline CDR1 reads LNHDA; CDR2 reads SQIVND (reference sequence). The V and J ends lost 3 bases and 3 bases respectively, with 10 bases between them.

CDR3 DNA sequence: TGCGCCAGCAGCTTGACTAGCGGGATGGATACGCAGTATTTT. As protein: CASSLTSGMDTQYF. This chain joins TRBV5-1 and TRBJ2-3; 10 nucleotides agree with TRBD2. In germline, CDR1 is SGHRS, CDR2 YFSETQ. The V segment lost 1 base and the J segment 6 bases; nucleotides outside the gene matches: 2. This CDR3 spans 14 amino acids.

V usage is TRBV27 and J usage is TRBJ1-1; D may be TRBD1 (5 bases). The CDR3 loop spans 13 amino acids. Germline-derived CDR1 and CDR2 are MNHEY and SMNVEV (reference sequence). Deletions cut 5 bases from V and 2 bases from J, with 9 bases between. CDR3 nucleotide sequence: TGTGCCAGCAGTAATAGGGGTAACACTGAAGCTTTCTTT. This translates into CASSNRGNTEAFF.